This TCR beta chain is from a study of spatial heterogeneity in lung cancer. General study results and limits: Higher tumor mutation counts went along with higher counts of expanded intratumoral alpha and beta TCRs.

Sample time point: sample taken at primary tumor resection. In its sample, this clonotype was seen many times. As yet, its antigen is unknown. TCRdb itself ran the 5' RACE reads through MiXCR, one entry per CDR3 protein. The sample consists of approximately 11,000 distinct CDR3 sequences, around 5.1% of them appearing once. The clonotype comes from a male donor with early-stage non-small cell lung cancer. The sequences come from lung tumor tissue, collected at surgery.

In DNA, the CDR3 is TGTGCCAGCAGCCAAGATTTGCGGGAGGGCCGGGAGACCCAGTACTTC. Translation gives CASSQDLREGRETQYF. This sequence joins TRBV3-1 and TRBJ2-5; 9 bases match TRBD2. J gave up 5 bases and V 0 bases, and 7 bases lay outside the gene matches. This CDR3 spans 16 amino acids. Per the germline V gene, CDR1 is LGHDT and CDR2 is YNNKEL (reference sequence).